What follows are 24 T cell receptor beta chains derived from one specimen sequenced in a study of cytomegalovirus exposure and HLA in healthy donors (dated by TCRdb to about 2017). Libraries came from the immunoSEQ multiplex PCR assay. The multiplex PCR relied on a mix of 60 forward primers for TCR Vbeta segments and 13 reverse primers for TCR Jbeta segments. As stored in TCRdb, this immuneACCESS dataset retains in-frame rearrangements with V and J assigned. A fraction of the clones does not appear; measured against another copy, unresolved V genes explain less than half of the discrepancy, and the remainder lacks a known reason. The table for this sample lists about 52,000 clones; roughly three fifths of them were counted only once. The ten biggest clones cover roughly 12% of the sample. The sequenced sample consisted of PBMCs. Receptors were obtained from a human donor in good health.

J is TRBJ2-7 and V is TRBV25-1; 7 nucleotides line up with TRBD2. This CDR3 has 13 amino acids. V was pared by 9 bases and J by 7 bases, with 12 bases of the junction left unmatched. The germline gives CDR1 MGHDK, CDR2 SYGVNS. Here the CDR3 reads CARSGVGPGEQYF. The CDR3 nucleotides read TGTGCCAGGAGCGGGGTTGGTCCCGGGGAGCAGTACTTC.

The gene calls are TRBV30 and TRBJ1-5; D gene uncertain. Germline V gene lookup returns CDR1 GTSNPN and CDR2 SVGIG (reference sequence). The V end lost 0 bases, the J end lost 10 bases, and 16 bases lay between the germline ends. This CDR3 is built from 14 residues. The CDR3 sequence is CAWSVTGDYKPQHF. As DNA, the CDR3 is TGTGCCTGGAGTGTTACCGGAGACTATAAACCCCAGCATTTT.

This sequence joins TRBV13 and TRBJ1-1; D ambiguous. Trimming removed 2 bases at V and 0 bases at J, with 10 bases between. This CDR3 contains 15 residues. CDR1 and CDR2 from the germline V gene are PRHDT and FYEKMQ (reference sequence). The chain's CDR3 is CASSLSSEMNTEAFF. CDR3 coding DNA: TGTGCCAGCAGCTTATCATCAGAAATGAACACTGAAGCTTTCTTT.

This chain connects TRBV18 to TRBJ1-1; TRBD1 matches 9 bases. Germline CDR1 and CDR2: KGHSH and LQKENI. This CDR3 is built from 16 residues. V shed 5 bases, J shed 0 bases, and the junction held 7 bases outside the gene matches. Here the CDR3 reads CASSAQGAVLNTEAFF. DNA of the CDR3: TGTGCCAGCTCAGCACAGGGGGCGGTTCTGAACACTGAAGCTTTCTTT. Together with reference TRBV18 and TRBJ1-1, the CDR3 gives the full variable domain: NAGVMQNPRHLVRRRGQEARLRCSPMKGHSHVYWYRQLPEEGLKFMVYLQKENIIDESGMPKERFSAEFPKEGPSILRIQQVVRGDSAAYFCASSAQGAVLNTEAFFGQGTRLTVV.

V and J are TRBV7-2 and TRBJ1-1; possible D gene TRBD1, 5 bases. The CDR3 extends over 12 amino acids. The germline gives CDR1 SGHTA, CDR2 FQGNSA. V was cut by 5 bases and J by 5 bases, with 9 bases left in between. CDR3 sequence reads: CASSRQLTEAFF. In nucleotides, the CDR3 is TGTGCCAGCAGCCGACAGTTAACTGAAGCTTTCTTT.

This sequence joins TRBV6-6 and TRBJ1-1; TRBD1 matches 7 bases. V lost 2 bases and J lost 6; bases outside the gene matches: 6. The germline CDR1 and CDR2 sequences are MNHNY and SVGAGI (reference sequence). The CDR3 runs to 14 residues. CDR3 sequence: CASSYSQGVAEAFF. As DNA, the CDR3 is TGTGCCAGCAGTTACAGCCAGGGGGTGGCTGAAGCTTTCTTT.

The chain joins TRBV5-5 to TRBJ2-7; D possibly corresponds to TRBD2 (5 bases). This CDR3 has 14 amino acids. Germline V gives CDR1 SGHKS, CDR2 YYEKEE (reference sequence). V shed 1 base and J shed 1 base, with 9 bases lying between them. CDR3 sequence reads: CASSLLWTSYEQYF. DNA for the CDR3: TGTGCCAGCAGCTTGTTATGGACTTCCTACGAGCAGTACTTC.

CDR3 nucleotides: TGTGCCAGCGACCGGGACAGGGGGTCCTATGGCTACACCTTC. Its protein product is CASDRDRGSYGYTF. V and J are TRBV18 and TRBJ1-2, with TRBD1 matching over 11 bases. The trim removed 8 bases at V and 4 bases at J, leaving 6 bases unmatched. The CDR3 is 14 residues long. CDR1 is KGHSH and CDR2 is LQKENI in the germline V gene.

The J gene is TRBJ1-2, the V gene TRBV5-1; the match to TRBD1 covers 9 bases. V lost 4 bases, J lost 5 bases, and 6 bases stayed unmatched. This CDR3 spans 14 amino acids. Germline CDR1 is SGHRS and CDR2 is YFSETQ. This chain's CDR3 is CASSKPGQGYGYTF. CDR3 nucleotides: TGCGCCAGCAGCAAGCCGGGACAGGGATATGGCTACACCTTC.

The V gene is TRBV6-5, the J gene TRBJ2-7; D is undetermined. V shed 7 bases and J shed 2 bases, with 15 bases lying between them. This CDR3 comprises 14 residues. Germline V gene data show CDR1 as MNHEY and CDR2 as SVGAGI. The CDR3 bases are TGTGCCAGCACCCTCGTCCAAGGAGCCTACGAGCAGTACTTC. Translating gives CASTLVQGAYEQYF.

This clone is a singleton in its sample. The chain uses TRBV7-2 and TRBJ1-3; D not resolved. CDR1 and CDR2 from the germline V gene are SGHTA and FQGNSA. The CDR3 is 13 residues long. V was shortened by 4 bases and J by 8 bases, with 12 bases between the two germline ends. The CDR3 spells CASSYPGADTIYF. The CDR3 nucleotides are TGTGCCAGCAGCTATCCGGGTGCGGACACCATATATTTT.

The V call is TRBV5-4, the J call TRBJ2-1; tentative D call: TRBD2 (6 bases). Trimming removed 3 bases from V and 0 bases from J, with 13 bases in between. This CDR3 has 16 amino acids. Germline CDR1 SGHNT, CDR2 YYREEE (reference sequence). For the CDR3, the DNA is TGTGCCAGCAGCTCAGCTGGGACTCGCTCCTACAATGAGCAGTTCTTC. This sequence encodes CASSSAGTRSYNEQFF.

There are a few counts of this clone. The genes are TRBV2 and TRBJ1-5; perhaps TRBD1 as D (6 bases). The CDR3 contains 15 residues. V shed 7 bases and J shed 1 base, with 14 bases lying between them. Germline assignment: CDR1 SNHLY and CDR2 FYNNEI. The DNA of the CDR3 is TGTGCCAGCATGGTGGGGGCCCGCAGCAATCAGCCCCAGCATTTT. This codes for CASMVGARSNQPQHF.

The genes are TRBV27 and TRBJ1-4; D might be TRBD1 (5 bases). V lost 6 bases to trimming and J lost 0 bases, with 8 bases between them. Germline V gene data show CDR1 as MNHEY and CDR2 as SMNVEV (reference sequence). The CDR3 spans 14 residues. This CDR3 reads CASRKGPTNEKLFF. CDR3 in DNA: TGTGCCAGCAGAAAGGGGCCAACTAATGAAAAACTGTTTTTT.

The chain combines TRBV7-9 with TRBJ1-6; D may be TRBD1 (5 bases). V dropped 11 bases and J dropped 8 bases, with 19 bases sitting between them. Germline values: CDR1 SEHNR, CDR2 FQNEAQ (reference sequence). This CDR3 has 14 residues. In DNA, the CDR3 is TGTGCCGGAGACGGATCCACCAGGGATTCACCCCTCCACTTT. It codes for CAGDGSTRDSPLHF.

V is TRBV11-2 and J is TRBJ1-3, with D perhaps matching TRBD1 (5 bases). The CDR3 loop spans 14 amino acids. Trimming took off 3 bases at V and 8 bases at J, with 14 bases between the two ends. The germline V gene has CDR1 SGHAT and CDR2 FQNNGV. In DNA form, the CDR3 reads TGTGCCAGCAGCTTCGACAAGGGGTACTACACCATATATTTT. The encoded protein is CASSFDKGYYTIYF. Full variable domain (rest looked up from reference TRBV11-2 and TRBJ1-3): EAGVAQSPRYKIIEKRQSVAFWCNPISGHATLYWYQQILGQGPKLLIQFQNNGVVDDSQLPKDRFSAERLKGVDSTLKIQPAKLEDSAVYLCASSFDKGYYTIYFGEGSWLTVV.

The CDR3 here is CASSLGTRRSTDTQYF. The CDR3 nucleotides are TGTGCCAGCAGTCTCGGGACACGCCGTAGCACAGATACGCAGTATTTT. This chain connects TRBV6-9 to TRBJ2-3; tentatively, D is TRBD1 (6 bases). This CDR3 is built from 16 residues. Trimming stripped 5 bases from V and 0 bases from J, with 15 bases between. Germline-derived CDR1 and CDR2 are MNHGY and SVAAGI.

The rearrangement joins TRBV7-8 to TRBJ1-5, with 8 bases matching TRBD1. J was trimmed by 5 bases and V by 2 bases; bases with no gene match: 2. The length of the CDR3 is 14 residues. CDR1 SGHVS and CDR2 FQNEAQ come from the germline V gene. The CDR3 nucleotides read TGTGCCAGCAGCTTATCCAGGGGGCATCAGCCCCAGCATTTT. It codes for CASSLSRGHQPQHF.

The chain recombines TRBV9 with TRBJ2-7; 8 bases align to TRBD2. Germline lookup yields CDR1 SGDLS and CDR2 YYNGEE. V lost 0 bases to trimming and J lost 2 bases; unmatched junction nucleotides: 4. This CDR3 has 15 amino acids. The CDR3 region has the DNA TGTGCCAGCAGCGTAGTAGCGGGGCCTGCCTACGAGCAGTACTTC. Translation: CASSVVAGPAYEQYF.

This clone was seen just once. The CDR3, as DNA: TGTGCCAGCAGCTTACAGGGCACCTACGAGCAGTACTTC. Its protein is CASSLQGTYEQYF. The V call is TRBV7-2, the J call TRBJ2-7; possibly TRBD1 for D (5 bases). CDR3 length equals 13 residues. V lost 2 bases and J lost 2, with 7 bases in between. In germline, CDR1 is SGHTA, CDR2 FQGNSA.

The DNA of the CDR3 is TGTGCCAGCAGTCCGTGGGGGGGGGCTAATCAGCCCCAGCATTTT. Translation gives CASSPWGGANQPQHF. The chain has TRBV27 and TRBJ1-5; possibly TRBD1 for D (6 bases). The CDR3 totals 15 residues. Trimming removed 5 bases from V and 4 bases from J, with 15 bases in between. Germline CDR1 is MNHEY and CDR2 is SMNVEV (reference sequence).

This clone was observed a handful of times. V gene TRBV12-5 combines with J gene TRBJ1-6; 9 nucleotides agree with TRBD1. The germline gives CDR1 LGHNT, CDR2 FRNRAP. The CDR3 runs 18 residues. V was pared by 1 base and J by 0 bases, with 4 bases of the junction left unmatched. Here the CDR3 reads CASGLETGGFSYNSPLHF. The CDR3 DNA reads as TGTGCTAGTGGTTTGGAAACAGGGGGCTTCTCCTATAATTCACCCCTCCACTTT.

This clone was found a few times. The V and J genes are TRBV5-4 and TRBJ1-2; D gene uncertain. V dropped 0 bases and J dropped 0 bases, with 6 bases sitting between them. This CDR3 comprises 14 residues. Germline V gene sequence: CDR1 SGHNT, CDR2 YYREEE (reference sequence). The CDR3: CASSLGSANYGYTF. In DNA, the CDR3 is TGTGCCAGCAGCTTGGGCAGTGCTAACTATGGCTACACCTTC.

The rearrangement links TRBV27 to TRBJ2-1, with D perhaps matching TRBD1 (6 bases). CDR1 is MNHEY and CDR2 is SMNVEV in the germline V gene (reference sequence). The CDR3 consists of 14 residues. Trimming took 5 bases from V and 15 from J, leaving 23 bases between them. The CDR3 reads CASSLRPDSTQGFF. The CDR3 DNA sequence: TGTGCCAGCAGTCTCCGGCCGGACTCGACACAGGGGTTCTTC.